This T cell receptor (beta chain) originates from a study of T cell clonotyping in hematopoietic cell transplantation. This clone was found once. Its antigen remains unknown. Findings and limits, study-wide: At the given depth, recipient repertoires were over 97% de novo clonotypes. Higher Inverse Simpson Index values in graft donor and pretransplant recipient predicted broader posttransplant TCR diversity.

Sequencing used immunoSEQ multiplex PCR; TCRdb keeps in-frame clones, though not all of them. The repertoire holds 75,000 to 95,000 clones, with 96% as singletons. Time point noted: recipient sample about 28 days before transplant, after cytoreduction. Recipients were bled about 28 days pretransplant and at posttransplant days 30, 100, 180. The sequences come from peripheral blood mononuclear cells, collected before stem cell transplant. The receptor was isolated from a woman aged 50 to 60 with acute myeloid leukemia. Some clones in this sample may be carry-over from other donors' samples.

This chain's CDR3 is CASRTSVVNTEAFF. The CDR3 DNA is TGTGCCAGTAGGACATCGGTAGTCAACACTGAAGCTTTCTTT. The genes are TRBV19 and TRBJ1-1; no firm D call. This CDR3 has 14 amino acids. Trimming took off 6 bases at V and 2 bases at J, with 13 bases between the two ends. Germline-derived CDR1 and CDR2 are LNHDA and SQIVND (reference sequence).